The 5 T cell receptor beta chains below come from one sample, sequenced in a study of Ad26.COV2.S vaccination and SARS-CoV-2 variants. Described treatment: 19 received Ad26.COV2.S at low or high dose, single or two shots; about 5 received placebo; per-sample allocation not given. Sampling took place 63 days after the first vaccine or placebo injection. Assay used: immunoSEQ multiplex PCR; TCRdb lists only in-frame clones, some missing. The sample records roughly 240,000 clones, approximately 90% being singletons. The specimen was peripheral blood, collected in a trial of Ad26.COV2.S vaccine versus placebo. Source of these receptors: a person aged 18 to 65 who received the Ad26.COV2.S COVID-19 vaccine or a placebo.

The chain uses TRBV19 and TRBJ2-6, with D uncertain. Trimming took off 4 bases at V and 0 bases at J, with 10 bases between the two ends. This CDR3 has 16 amino acids. From germline, CDR1 is LNHDA and CDR2 SQIVND (reference sequence). For the CDR3, the DNA is TGTGCCAGTAGTACCTCCAGTCACTCTGGGGCCAACGTCCTGACTTTC. Translating gives CASSTSSHSGANVLTF.

The genes are TRBV6-5 and TRBJ2-7; TRBD1 aligns across 9 bases. Trimming removed 6 bases from V and 4 bases from J; junction bases left unmatched: 7. The CDR3 totals 14 residues. Germline CDR1 MNHEY, CDR2 SVGAGI. CDR3 DNA: TGTGCCAGCAGCCGAACAGGGGGCGCATACGAGCAGTACTTC. The encoded protein is CASSRTGGAYEQYF.

DNA for the CDR3: TGTGCCAGCAAGCCGGGGCCGGTCCCCGGGGAGCTGTTTTTT. Translated, it gives CASKPGPVPGELFF. This sequence joins TRBV6-4 and TRBJ2-2; tentatively, D is TRBD1 or TRBD2 (5 bases each). Trimming pared 7 bases from V and 6 bases from J, leaving 15 bases between. The CDR3 length is 14 residues. Germline V gene data show CDR1 as MRHNA and CDR2 as SNTAGT.

The chain joins TRBV7-9 to TRBJ1-2; TRBD1 might be the D (6 bases). Trimming took 5 bases from V and 8 from J, leaving 15 bases between them. The CDR3 length is 13 residues. Germline CDR1 reads SEHNR; CDR2 reads FQNEAQ (reference sequence). The CDR3 here is CASSPEGGSGYTF. Here the CDR3 DNA reads TGTGCCAGCAGCCCCGAGGGGGGCTCGGGCTACACCTTC.

For the CDR3, the DNA is TGTGCCTGGAGCCAGCCTTTTGGCACCTGGGATGAAAAACTGTTTTTT. Its translation is CAWSQPFGTWDEKLFF. V and J are TRBV30 and TRBJ1-4; D ambiguous. Trimming stripped 3 bases from V and 6 bases from J, with 20 bases between. The CDR3 is 16 residues long. Per germline, CDR1 GTSNPN and CDR2 SVGIG (reference sequence).